The rows below give T cell receptor beta chains drawn from one sample of a study of OX40 agonist ivuxolimab in advanced cancers. The method was immunoSEQ multiplex PCR; TCRdb's version includes in-frame clones alone and lacks a portion of them. There are tens of thousands of clones in the sample; roughly 89% occur only once, and 0.6% to 0.7% lies in the top ten. The sequencing used CD4+ or CD8+ T cells sorted from blood, collected in a trial of the OX40 agonist ivuxolimab. The source of these receptors is an adult with an advanced solid tumor such as melanoma, head and neck, liver or kidney cancer. The CDR3 runs from the conserved cysteine through the conserved F or W. Each record gives: CDR3 length, clone size, V gene, D gene, J gene, CDR3 DNA, CDR3 protein. A D gene is named only where the DNA matches it firmly. Clone size appears in some rows only: once, few, many, or a class for an expanded clone.

>13|NA|TRBV18|NA|TRBJ2-2
TGTGCCAGCTCACCCGGGGGCACCGGGGAGCTGTTTTTT
CASSPGGTGELFF
>12|NA|TRBV7-2|NA|TRBJ2-2
TGTGCCAGCAGCTTAGGGGCCGGGGAGCTGTTTTTT
CASSLGAGELFF
>16|NA|TRBV7-6|TRBD1|TRBJ2-5
TGTGCCAGCAGCTTAGGGGGTGGACAGGGAGGAGAGACCCAGTACTTC
CASSLGGGQGGETQYF
>15|NA|TRBV5-4|TRBD2|TRBJ2-5
TGTGCCAGCAGCTCAGTGGCTAGCGGGAGTGAGACCCAGTACTTC
CASSSVASGSETQYF
>15|NA|TRBV6-5|NA|TRBJ1-6
TGTGCCAGCAGTTACTCGGAGGCGTACCATTCACCCCTCCACTTT
CASSYSEAYHSPLHF
>13|NA|TRBV5-4|NA|TRBJ1-1
TGTGCCAGCAGCTTAGGAGGGGACACTGAAGCTTTCTTT
CASSLGGDTEAFF
>13|NA|TRBV7-9|NA|TRBJ1-1
TGTGCCAGCAGCTTACTGAGCGGCGCTGAAGCTTTCTTT
CASSLLSGAEAFF
>18|NA|TRBV11-3|NA|TRBJ1-2
TGTGCCAGCAGCTTAGGACGGGACGGCGAAGCCCGACTTTATGGCTACACCTTC
CASSLGRDGEARLYGYTF
>15|NA|TRBV7-9|NA|TRBJ2-7
TGTGCCAGCAGCTTCCACGGTCCCGATCTGGGCGAGCAGTACTTC
CASSFHGPDLGEQYF
>16|NA|TRBV4-2|TRBD2|TRBJ2-5
TGTGCCAGCAGCAAAGGGACTAGCGGGAGGCAAGAGACCCAGTACTTC
CASSKGTSGRQETQYF
>13|NA|TRBV27|NA|TRBJ2-3
TGTGCCTCAGCGCACAGTGACACAGATACGCAGTATTTT
CASAHSDTDTQYF
>13|NA|TRBV25-1|NA|TRBJ2-2
TGTGCCAGCAGAACAGGGTACACCGGGGAGCTGTTTTTT
CASRTGYTGELFF
>19|once|TRBV9|NA|TRBJ2-3
TGTGCCAGCAGCGTAGACCCAGGGGGGGGCGGTCCAAGCACAGATACGCAGTATTTT
CASSVDPGGGGPSTDTQYF
>15|NA|TRBV19|NA|TRBJ2-2
TGTGCCAGTAGTATAGTCCAGAGGGGGACCGGGGAGCTGTTTTTT
CASSIVQRGTGELFF
>16|once|TRBV5-1|NA|TRBJ2-7
TGCGCCAGCAGCCCACCGACAGGCCCGAGCTCCTACGAGCAGTACTTC
CASSPPTGPSSYEQYF
>18|once|TRBV4-1|TRBD2|TRBJ2-3
TGCGCCAGCAGCCAGGAACTAGCGGGAGGGCCGATTCTAGATACGCAGTATTTT
CASSQELAGGPILDTQYF
>14|NA|TRBV27|TRBD1|TRBJ2-7
TGTGCCAGCACTCGGACAGGGAACGAATACGAGCAGTACTTC
CASTRTGNEYEQYF
>14|NA|TRBV5-1|TRBD2|TRBJ2-5
TGCGCCAGCAGCTTGGCGGGGGGACAAGAGACCCAGTACTTC
CASSLAGGQETQYF
>13|NA|TRBV5-1|NA|TRBJ1-2
TGCGCCAGCAGCTTGGGTACCAACTATGGCTACACCTTC
CASSLGTNYGYTF
>14|NA|TRBV19|TRBD1|TRBJ1-3
TGTGCCAGTAGGACAGGGGGCTCTGGAAACACCATATATTTT
CASRTGGSGNTIYF
>15|NA|TRBV5-1|NA|TRBJ1-1
TGCGCCAGCAGCTCGGCTACCACCCTGAACACTGAAGCTTTCTTT
CASSSATTLNTEAFF
>17|NA|TRBV6-1|NA|TRBJ1-4
TGTGCCAGCAGTGTTCGGGGAGTTCCGACAACTAATGAAAAACTGTTTTTT
CASSVRGVPTTNEKLFF
>16|NA|TRBV19|TRBD1|TRBJ2-3
TGTGCCAGTAGTCCGAGACAGGGGGCGTCCGCAGATACGCAGTATTTT
CASSPRQGASADTQYF
>13|NA|TRBV30|NA|TRBJ1-2
TGTGCCCTGGGGAGGGTAGGACCTTATGGCTACACCTTC
CALGRVGPYGYTF
>13|NA|TRBV5-1|NA|TRBJ2-5
TGCGCCAGCAGTATGACGGAACAAGAGACCCAGTACTTC
CASSMTEQETQYF
>14|NA|TRBV7-2|NA|TRBJ1-2
TGTGCCAGCAGCACAGAAGGGACGGTCTATGGCTACACCTTC
CASSTEGTVYGYTF
>15|NA|TRBV6-1|NA|TRBJ2-2
TGTGCCAGCAGTGCCCCGGGGCGCACCCCCGGGGAGCTGTTTTTT
CASSAPGRTPGELFF
>14|NA|TRBV9|TRBD1|TRBJ2-7
TGTGCCAGCAGCGTGTTAGACAGGGGAGGCGAGCAGTACTTC
CASSVLDRGGEQYF
>15|NA|TRBV2|TRBD1|TRBJ2-5
TGTGCCAGCAGTGAAATAACAGGGGGTCTAAGGACCCAGTACTTC
CASSEITGGLRTQYF
>15|NA|TRBV7-8|TRBD1|TRBJ1-3
TGTGCCAGCAGCTTAACTGGGACAGCTGGAAACACCATATATTTT
CASSLTGTAGNTIYF
>16|NA|TRBV5-1|TRBD1|TRBJ1-1
TGCGCCAGCAGCTCTCGATGGGACAGGGGGAACACTGAAGCTTTCTTT
CASSSRWDRGNTEAFF
>13|NA|TRBV14|NA|TRBJ1-6
TGTGCCAGCAGCCAAGATCTCTCTTCACCCCTCCACTTT
CASSQDLSSPLHF